This entry concerns a single T cell receptor beta chain. Antigen unknown. Relative to the germline gene, one junction end is altered; a read error may explain this. These data come from a study of a mutant IDH1 vaccine in newly diagnosed glioma. This CDR3 is 15 amino acids long. Germline CDR1 is SSHAT and CDR2 is FNYEAQ (reference sequence). Generated by immunoSEQ multiplex PCR, the TCRdb table keeps only in-frame clones and is missing some. In the table there are about 54,000 clones, 75% to 90% of which are singletons. Time point noted: week 47, end of study. Topical imiquimod was applied with each vaccine dose, which held 300 ug of mutant IDH1 20-mer peptide.

This material consisted of PBMCs, taken from a glioma patient whose treatment included an IDH1 peptide vaccine. The TCR originated in a woman between 50 and 59 years old with glioma. This rearrangement joins TRBV7-7 to TRBJ2-3; D remains unclear. The CDR3 DNA reads TGTGCTAGCAGCCCGCGGCTTCTGGGCACAGATACGCAGTATTTT. As protein: CASSPRLLGTDTQYF.